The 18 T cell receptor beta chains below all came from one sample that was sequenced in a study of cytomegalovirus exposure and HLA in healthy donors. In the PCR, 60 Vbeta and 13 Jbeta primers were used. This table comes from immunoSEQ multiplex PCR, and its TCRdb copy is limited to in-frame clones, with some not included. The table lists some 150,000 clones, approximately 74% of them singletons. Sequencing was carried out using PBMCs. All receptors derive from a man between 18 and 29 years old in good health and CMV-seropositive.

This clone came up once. CDR3 nucleotides: TGTGCCAGCAGCTTGGCTAGCGGGAGCTCCTACGAGCAGTACTTC. It codes for CASSLASGSSYEQYF. V is TRBV7-8 and J is TRBJ2-7, with 10 positions matching TRBD2. Losses at the gene ends were 3 bases for V and 0 bases for J; bases not matched to a gene: 2. Germline V gene lookup returns CDR1 SGHVS and CDR2 FQNEAQ. CDR3 length: 15 amino acids. Together with reference TRBV7-8 and TRBJ2-7, the CDR3 gives the full variable domain: GAGVSQSPRYKVAKRGQDVALRCDPISGHVSLFWYQQALGQGPEFLTYFQNEAQLDKSGLPSDRFFAERPEGSVSTLKIQRTQQEDSAVYLCASSLASGSSYEQYFGPGTRLTVT.

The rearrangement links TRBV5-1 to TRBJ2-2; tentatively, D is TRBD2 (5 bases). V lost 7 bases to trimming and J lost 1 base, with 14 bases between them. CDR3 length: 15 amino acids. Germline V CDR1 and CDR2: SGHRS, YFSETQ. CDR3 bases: TGCGCCAGCGAAAAGGGTGCGGGGAACACCGGGGAGCTGTTTTTT. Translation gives CASEKGAGNTGELFF. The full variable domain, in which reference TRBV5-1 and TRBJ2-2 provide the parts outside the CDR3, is KAGVTQTPRYLIKTRGQQVTLSCSPISGHRSVSWYQQTPGQGLQFLFEYFSETQRNKGNFPGRFSGRQFSNSRSEMNVSTLELGDSALYLCASEKGAGNTGELFFGEGSRLTVL.

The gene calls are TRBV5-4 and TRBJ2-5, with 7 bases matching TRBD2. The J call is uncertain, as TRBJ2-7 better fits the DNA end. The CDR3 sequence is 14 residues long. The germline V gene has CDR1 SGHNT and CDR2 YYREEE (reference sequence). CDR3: CASSLGGGNHEQYF. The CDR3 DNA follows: TGTGCCAGCAGCTTGGGGGGAGGGAACCACGAGCAGTACTTC.

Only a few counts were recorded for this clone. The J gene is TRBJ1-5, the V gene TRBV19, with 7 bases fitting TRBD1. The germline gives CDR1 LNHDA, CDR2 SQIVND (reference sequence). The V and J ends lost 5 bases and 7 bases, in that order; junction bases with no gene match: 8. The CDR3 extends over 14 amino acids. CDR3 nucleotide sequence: TGTGCCAGTAGTCGACAGGGTAAGGTACAGCCCCAGCATTTT. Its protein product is CASSRQGKVQPQHF. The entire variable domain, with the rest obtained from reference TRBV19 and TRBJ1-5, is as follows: DGGITQSPKYLFRKEGQNVTLSCEQNLNHDAMYWYRQDPGQGLRLIYYSQIVNDFQKGDIAEGYSVSREKKESFPLTVTSAQKNPTAFYLCASSRQGKVQPQHFGDGTRLSIL.

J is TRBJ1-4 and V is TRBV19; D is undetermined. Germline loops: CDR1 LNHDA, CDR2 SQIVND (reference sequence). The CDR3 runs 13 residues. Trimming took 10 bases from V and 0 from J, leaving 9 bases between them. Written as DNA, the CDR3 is TGTGCCATGCCACAAACAACTAATGAAAAACTGTTTTTT. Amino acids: CAMPQTTNEKLFF.

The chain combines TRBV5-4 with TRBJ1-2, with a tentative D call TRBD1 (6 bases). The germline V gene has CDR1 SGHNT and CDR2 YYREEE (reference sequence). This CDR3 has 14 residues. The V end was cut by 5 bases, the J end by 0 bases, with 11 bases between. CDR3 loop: CASRGTPANYGYTF. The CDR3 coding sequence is TGTGCCAGCAGGGGGACACCAGCTAACTATGGCTACACCTTC.

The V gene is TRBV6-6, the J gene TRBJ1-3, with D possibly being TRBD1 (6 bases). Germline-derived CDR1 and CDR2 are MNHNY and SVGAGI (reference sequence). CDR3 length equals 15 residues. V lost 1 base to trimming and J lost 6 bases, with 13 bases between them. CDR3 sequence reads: CASSYYQGSLNTIYF. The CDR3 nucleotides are TGTGCCAGCAGTTACTACCAGGGGAGTCTAAACACCATATATTTT.

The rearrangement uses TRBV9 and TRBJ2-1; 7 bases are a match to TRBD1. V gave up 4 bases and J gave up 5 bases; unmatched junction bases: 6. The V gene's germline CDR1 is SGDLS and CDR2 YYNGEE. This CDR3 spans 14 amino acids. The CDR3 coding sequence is TGTGCCAGCAGCACGTGGACAGGAGACAATGAGCAGTTCTTC. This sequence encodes CASSTWTGDNEQFF.

This chain's CDR3 is CASSEQGAYNEQFF. The CDR3 DNA reads TGTGCCAGCAGTGAGCAGGGGGCTTACAATGAGCAGTTCTTC. V and J are TRBV2 and TRBJ2-1, with TRBD1 matching 8 bases. J lost 4 bases, V lost 3 bases, and 2 bases had no gene match. The CDR3 extends over 14 amino acids. Germline CDR1 reads SNHLY; CDR2 reads FYNNEI.

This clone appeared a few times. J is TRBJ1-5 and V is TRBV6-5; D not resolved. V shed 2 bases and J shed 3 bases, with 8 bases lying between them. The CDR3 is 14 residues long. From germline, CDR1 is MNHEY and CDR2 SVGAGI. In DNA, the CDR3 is TGTGCCAGCAGTTACGGGCGTTTCAATCAGCCCCAGCATTTT. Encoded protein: CASSYGRFNQPQHF.

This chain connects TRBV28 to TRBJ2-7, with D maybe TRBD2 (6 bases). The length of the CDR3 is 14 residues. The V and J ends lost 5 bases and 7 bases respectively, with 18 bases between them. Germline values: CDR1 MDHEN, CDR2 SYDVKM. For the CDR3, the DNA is TGTGCCAGCAGTCCCAGCCCCCGGGCGGGGGAGCAGTACTTC. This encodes CASSPSPRAGEQYF.

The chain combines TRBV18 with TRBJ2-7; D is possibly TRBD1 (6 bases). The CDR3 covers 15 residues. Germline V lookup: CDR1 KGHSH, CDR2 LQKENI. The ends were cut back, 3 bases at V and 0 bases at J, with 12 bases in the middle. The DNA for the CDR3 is TGTGCCAGCTCACCGTTGGAGACAGGCTCCTACGAGCAGTACTTC. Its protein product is CASSPLETGSYEQYF. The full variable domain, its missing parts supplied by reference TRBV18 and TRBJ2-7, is NAGVMQNPRHLVRRRGQEARLRCSPMKGHSHVYWYRQLPEEGLKFMVYLQKENIIDESGMPKERFSAEFPKEGPSILRIQQVVRGDSAAYFCASSPLETGSYEQYFGPGTRLTVT.

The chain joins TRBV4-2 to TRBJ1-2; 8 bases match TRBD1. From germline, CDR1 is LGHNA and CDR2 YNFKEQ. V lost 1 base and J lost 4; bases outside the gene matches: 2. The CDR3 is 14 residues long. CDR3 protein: CASSQGTGTYGYTF. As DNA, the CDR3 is TGTGCCAGCAGCCAAGGGACAGGGACCTATGGCTACACCTTC.

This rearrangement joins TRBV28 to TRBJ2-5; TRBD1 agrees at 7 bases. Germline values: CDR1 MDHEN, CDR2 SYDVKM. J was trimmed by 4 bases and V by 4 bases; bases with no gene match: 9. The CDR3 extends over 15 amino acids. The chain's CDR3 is CASSSYRQGGETQYF. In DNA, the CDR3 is TGTGCCAGCAGTTCCTACCGACAGGGTGGAGAGACCCAGTACTTC. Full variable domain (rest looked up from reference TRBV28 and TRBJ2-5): DVKVTQSSRYLVKRTGEKVFLECVQDMDHENMFWYRQDPGLGLRLIYFSYDVKMKEKGDIPEGYSVSREKKERFSLILESASTNQTSMYLCASSSYRQGGETQYFGPGTRLLVL.

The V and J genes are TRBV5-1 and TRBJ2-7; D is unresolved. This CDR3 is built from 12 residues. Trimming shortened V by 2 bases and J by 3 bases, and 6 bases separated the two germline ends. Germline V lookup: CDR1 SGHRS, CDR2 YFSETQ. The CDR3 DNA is TGCGCCAGCAGCTTAAACTTCTACGAGCAGTACTTC. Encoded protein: CASSLNFYEQYF.

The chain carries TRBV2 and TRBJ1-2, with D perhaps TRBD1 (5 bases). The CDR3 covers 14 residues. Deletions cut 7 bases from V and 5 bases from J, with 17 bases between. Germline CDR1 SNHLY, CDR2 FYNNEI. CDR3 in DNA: TGTGCCAGCACCTGGGGCAGGGAATTATATGGCTACACCTTC. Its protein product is CASTWGRELYGYTF.

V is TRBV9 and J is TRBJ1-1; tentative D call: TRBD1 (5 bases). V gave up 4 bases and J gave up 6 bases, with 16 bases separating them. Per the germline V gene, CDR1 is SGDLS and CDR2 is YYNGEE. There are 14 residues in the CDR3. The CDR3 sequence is CASSPQLQGAEAFF. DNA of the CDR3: TGTGCCAGCAGCCCTCAACTTCAAGGGGCTGAAGCTTTCTTT.

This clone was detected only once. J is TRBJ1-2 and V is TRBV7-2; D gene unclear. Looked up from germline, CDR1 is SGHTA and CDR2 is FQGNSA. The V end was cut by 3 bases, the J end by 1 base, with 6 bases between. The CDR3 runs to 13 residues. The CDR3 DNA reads TGTGCCAGCAGCTTTGAGGGTAACTATGGCTACACCTTC. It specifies CASSFEGNYGYTF.